Sequencing of this TCR beta chain was carried out in a study of T cell responses to AZD1222 COVID-19 vaccine. The repertoire was sequenced with immunoSEQ multiplex PCR; TCRdb's copy has only in-frame clones and lacks some. The table records around 140,000 clones, about nine tenths of them present only once. This CDR3 comprises 17 residues. J lost 0 bases, V lost 5 bases, and 12 bases had no gene match. Germline-derived CDR1 and CDR2 are SGHVS and FQNEAQ. Study outcomes and limitations: Dominant at 160-218 and 743-854, vaccine-associated CD4 TCRs also spanned spike.

About this clone itself: Its antigen is unknown.

The sequence derives from an adult in good health. The rearrangement links TRBV7-8 to TRBJ1-2, with 7 bases identical to TRBD1. The sample here was peripheral blood, taken on day 0 of AZD1222 vaccination. Here the CDR3 reads CASSLTGTDLSNYGYTF. CDR3 in DNA: TGTGCCAGCAGCCTCACCGGGACAGACTTGTCTAACTATGGCTACACCTTC.